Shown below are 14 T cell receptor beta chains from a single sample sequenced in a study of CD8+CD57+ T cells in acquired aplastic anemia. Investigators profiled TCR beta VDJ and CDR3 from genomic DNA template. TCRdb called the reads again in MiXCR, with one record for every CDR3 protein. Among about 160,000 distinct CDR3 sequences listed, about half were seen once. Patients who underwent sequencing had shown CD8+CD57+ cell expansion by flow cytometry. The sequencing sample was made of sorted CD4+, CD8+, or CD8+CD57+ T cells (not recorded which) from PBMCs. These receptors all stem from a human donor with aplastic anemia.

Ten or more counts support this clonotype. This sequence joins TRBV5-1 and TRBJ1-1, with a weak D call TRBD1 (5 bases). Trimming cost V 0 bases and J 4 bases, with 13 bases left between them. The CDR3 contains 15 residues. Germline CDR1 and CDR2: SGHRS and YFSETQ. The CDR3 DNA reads TGCGCCAGCAGCTTGGGGGGGACTCGGGGCACTGAAGCTTTCTTT. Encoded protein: CASSLGGTRGTEAFF.

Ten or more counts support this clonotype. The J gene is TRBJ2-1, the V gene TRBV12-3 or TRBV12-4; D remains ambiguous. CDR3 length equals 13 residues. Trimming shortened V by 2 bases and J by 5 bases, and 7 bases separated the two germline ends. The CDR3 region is CASSLKRNNEQFF. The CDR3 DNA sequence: TGTGCCAGCAGTTTAAAGCGCAACAATGAGCAGTTCTTC.

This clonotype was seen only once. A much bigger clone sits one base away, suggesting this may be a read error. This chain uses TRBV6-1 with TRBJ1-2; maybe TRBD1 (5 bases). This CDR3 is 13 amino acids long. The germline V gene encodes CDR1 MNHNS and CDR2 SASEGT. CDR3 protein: CASSPPGDAGCTF. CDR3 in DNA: TGTGCCAGCAGTCCCCCGGGGGACGCTGGCTGCACCTTC.

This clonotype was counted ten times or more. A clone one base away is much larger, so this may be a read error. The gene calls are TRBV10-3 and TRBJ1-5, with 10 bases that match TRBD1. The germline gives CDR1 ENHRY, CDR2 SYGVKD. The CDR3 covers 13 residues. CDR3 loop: CATSDRGNQSQHF. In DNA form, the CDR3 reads TGTGCCACTTCGGACAGGGGGAATCAGTCCCAGCATTTT.

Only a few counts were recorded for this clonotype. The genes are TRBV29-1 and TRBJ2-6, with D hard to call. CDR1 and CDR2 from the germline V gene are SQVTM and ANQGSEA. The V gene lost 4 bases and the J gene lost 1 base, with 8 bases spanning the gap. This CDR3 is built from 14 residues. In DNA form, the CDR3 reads TGCAGCGTTGTATCGGGTTCTGGGGCCAACGTCCTGACTTTC. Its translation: CSVVSGSGANVLTF.

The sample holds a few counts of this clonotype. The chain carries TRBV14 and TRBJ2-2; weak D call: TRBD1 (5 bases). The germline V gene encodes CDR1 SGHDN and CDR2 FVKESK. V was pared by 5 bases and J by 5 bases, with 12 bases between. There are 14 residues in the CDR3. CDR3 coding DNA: TGTGCCAGCAGCTTAGGGGATGGAACCGGGGAGCTGTTTTTT. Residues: CASSLGDGTGELFF. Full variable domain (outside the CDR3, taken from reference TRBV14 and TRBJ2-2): EAGVTQFPSHSVIEKGQTVTLRCDPISGHDNLYWYRRVMGKEIKFLLHFVKESKQDESGMPNNRFLAERTGGTYSTLKVQPAELEDSGVYFCASSLGDGTGELFFGEGSRLTVL.

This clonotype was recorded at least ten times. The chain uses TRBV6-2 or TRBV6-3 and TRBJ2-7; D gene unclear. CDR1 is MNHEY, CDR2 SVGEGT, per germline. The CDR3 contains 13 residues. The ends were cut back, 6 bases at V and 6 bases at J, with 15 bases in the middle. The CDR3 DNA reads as TGTGCCAGCAGCCCCGGGCTAGTCGGCGAGCAGTACGTC. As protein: CASSPGLVGEQYV.

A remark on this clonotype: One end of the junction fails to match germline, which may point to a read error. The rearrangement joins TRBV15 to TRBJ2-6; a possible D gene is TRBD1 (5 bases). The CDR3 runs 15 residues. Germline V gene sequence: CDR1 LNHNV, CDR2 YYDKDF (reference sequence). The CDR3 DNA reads TGTGCCACCAGCAGCGACCGGATTGGGGCCAGCGTCCTGACTTTC. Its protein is CATSSDRIGASVLTF. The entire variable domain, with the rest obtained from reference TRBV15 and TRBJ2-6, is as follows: DAMVIQNPRYQVTQFGKPVTLSCSQTLNHNVMYWYQQKSSQAPKLLFHYYDKDFNNEADTPDNFQSRRPNTSFCFLDIRSPGLGDTAMYLCATSSDRIGASVLTFGAGSRLTVL.

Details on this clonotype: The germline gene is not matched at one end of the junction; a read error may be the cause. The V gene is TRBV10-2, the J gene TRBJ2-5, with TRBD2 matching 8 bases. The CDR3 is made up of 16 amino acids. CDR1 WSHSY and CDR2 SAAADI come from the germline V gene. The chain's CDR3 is CASSQRTGGVQETQYF. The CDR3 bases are TGTGCCAGCAGCCAAAGGACGGGAGGGGTCCAAGAGACCCAGTACTTC.

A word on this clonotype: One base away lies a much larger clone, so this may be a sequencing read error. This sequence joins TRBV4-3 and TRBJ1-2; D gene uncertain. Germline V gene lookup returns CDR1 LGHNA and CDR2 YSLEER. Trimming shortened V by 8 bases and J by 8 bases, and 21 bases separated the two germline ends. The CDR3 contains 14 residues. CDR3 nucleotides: TGCGCCAGCGGCCCTAATCCGCGAGGGTCCGGCTACACCTTC. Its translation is CASGPNPRGSGYTF.

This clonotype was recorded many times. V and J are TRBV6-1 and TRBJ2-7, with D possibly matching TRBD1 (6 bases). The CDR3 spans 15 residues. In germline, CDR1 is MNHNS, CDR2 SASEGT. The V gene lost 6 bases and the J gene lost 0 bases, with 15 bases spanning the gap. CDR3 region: CASSAAGAISYEQYF. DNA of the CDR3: TGTGCCAGCAGCGCCGCAGGGGCCATCTCCTACGAGCAGTACTTC.

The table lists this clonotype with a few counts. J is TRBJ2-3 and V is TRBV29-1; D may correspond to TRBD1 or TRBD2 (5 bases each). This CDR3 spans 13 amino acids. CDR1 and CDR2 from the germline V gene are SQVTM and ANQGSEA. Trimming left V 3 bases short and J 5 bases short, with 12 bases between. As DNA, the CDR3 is TGCAGCGTTGACGTGGGGGTCCTAGATACGCAGTATTTT. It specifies CSVDVGVLDTQYF.

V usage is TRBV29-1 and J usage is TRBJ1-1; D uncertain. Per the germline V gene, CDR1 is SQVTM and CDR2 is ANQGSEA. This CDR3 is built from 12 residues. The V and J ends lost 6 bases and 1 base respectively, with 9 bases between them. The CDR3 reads CSVAFKNTEAFF. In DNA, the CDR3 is TGCAGCGTCGCATTTAAGAACACTGAAGCTTTCTTT.

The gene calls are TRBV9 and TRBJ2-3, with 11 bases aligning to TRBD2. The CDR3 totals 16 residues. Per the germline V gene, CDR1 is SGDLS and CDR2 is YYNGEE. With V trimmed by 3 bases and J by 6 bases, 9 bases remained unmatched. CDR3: CASSATSGNTMDTQYF. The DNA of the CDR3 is TGTGCCAGCAGCGCGACTAGCGGGAATACGATGGATACGCAGTATTTT.